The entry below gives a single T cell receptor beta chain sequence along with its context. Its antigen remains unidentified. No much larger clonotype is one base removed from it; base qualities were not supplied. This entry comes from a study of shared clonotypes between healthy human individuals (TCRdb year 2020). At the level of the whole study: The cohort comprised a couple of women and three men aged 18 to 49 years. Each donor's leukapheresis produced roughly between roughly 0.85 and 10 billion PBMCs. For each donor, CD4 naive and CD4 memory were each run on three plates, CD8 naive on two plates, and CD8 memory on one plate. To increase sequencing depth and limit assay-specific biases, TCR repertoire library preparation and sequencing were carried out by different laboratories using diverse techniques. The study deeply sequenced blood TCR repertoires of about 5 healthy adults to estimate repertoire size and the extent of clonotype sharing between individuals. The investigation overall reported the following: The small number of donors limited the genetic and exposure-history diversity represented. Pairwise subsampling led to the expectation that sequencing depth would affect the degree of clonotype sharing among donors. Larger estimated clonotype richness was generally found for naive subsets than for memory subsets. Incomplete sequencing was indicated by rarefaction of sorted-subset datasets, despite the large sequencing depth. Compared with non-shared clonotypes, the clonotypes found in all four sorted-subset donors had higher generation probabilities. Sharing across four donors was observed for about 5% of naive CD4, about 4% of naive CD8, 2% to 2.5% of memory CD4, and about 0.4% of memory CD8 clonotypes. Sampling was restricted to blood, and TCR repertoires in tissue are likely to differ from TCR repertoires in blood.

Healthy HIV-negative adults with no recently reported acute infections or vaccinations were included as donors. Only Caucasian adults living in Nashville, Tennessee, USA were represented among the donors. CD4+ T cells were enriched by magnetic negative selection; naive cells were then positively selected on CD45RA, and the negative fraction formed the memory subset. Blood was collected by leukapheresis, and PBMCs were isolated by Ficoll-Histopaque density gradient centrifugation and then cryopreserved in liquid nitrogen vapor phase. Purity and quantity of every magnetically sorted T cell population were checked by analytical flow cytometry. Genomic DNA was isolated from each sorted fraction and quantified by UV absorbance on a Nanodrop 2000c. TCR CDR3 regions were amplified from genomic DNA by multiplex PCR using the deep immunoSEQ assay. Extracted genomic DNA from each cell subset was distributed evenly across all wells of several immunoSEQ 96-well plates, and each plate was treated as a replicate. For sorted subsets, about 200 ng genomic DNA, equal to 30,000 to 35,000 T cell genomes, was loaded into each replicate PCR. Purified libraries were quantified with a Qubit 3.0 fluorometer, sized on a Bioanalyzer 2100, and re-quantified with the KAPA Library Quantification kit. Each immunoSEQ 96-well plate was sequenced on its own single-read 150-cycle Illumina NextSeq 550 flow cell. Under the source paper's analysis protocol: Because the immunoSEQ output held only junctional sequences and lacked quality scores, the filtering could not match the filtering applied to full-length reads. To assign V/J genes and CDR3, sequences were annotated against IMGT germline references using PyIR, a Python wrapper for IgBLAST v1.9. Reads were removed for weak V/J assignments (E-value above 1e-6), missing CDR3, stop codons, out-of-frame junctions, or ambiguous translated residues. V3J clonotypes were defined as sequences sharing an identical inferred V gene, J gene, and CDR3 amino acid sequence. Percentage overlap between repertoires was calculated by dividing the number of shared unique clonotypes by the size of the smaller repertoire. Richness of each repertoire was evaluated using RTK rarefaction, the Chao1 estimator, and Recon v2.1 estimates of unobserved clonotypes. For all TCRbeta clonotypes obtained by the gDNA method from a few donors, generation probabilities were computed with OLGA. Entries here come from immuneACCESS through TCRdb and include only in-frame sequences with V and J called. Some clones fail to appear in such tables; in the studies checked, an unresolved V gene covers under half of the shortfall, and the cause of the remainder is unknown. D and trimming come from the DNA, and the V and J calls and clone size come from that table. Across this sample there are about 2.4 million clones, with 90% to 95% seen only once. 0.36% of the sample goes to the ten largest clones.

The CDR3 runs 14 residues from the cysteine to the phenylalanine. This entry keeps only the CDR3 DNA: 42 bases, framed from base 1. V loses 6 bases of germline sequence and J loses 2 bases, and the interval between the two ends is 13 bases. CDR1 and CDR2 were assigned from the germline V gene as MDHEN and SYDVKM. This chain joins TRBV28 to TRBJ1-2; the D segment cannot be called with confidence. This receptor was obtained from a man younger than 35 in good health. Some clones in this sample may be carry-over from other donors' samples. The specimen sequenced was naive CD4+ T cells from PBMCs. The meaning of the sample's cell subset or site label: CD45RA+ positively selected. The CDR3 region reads CASRATSINYGYTF. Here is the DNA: TGTGCCAGCAGGGCTACTTCTATCAACTATGGCTACACCTTC.